The 17 T cell receptor beta chains presented below share a single source sample, sequenced in a study of blood T cell repertoires in COVID-19. The data were produced by immunoSEQ multiplex PCR, yet TCRdb's version contains in-frame clones alone and is incomplete. The table shows about 220,000 clones, with 90% occurring only once. The sequenced sample consisted of PBMCs or T cells enriched from blood (not recorded which). The receptors stem from a man between 25 and 39 years old who had been exposed to COVID-19.

The chain recombines TRBV4-2 with TRBJ1-2; D might be TRBD1 (6 bases). The CDR3 covers 16 residues. Trimming cost V 0 bases and J 3 bases, with 14 bases left between them. Germline V lookup: CDR1 LGHNA, CDR2 YNFKEQ. The CDR3 loop is CASSQERQEIDYGYTF. Here the CDR3 DNA reads TGTGCCAGCAGCCAAGAAAGACAGGAGATCGACTATGGCTACACCTTC.

The rearrangement joins TRBV4-1 to TRBJ2-3; 9 bases are shared with TRBD2. Germline V gives CDR1 MGHRA, CDR2 YSYEKL. CDR3 length equals 16 residues. V was clipped by 0 bases and J by 6 bases; unmatched bases: 7. The CDR3 loop reads CASSQDRRGGGDTQYF. In nucleotides, the CDR3 is TGCGCCAGCAGCCAAGATCGGCGGGGGGGCGGCGATACGCAGTATTTT.

The chain links TRBV19 to TRBJ1-2; TRBD1 is a possible D gene (6 bases). In germline, CDR1 is LNHDA, CDR2 SQIVND (reference sequence). Trimming took off 1 base at V and 4 bases at J, with 7 bases between the two ends. The CDR3 has 13 amino acids. For the CDR3, the DNA is TGTGCCAGTAGTATAGTAGGGGGCTATGGCTACACCTTC. It yields the protein CASSIVGGYGYTF. Drawing the rest from reference TRBV19 and TRBJ1-2, the complete variable domain is DGGITQSPKYLFRKEGQNVTLSCEQNLNHDAMYWYRQDPGQGLRLIYYSQIVNDFQKGDIAEGYSVSREKKESFPLTVTSAQKNPTAFYLCASSIVGGYGYTFGSGTRLTVV.

This clone was recorded only once. This chain connects TRBV5-1 to TRBJ2-2; the D gene is possibly TRBD2 (6 bases). V was pared by 7 bases and J by 4 bases, with 20 bases between. This CDR3 region has 16 residues. Germline V gene sequence: CDR1 SGHRS, CDR2 YFSETQ. This CDR3 is CASRGGAARITGELFF. The CDR3 DNA reads TGCGCCAGCCGCGGAGGGGCTGCGCGGATCACCGGGGAGCTGTTTTTT.

The rearrangement joins TRBV29-1 to TRBJ2-5, with TRBD2 matching 8 bases. The CDR3 consists of 15 residues. J gave up 0 bases and V 6 bases, and 9 bases lay outside the gene matches. Germline V gene lookup returns CDR1 SQVTM and CDR2 ANQGSEA. The CDR3 DNA is TGCAGCGTCGCCAGGGGCGGGGGGCACCAAGAGACCCAGTACTTC. It specifies CSVARGGGHQETQYF.

This chain joins TRBV30 and TRBJ2-7, with D unresolved. The CDR3 spans 11 residues. V gave up 3 bases and J gave up 5 bases, with 8 bases separating them. Germline V CDR1 and CDR2: GTSNPN, SVGIG (reference sequence). The CDR3 bases are TGTGCCTGGAGGGGCAGAAACGAGCAGTACTTC. Translated: CAWRGRNEQYF.

This chain links TRBV10-3 with TRBJ1-3, with TRBD1 as a possible D gene (6 bases). The CDR3 has 19 amino acids. Germline V gene sequence: CDR1 ENHRY, CDR2 SYGVKD. V was cut by 5 bases and J by 2 bases, with 25 bases left in between. Written as DNA, the CDR3 is TGTGCCATCAGTAGAAGCACCATCGACAGGATTGGTGCTGGAAACACCATATATTTT. Its protein is CAISRSTIDRIGAGNTIYF.

The chain links TRBV27 to TRBJ1-4, with no clear D. V was shortened by 0 bases and J by 4 bases, with 24 bases between the two germline ends. The CDR3 spans 20 residues. Per the germline V gene, CDR1 is MNHEY and CDR2 is SMNVEV (reference sequence). CDR3 protein: CASSLSRTKSPGRSNEKLFF. The CDR3, as DNA: TGTGCCAGCAGTTTATCGAGGACCAAAAGTCCCGGGAGGAGTAATGAAAAACTGTTTTTT. The entire variable domain, with the rest obtained from reference TRBV27 and TRBJ1-4, is as follows: EAQVTQNPRYLITVTGKKLTVTCSQNMNHEYMSWYRQDPGLGLRQIYYSMNVEVTDKGDVPEGYKVSRKEKRNFPLILESPSPNQTSLYFCASSLSRTKSPGRSNEKLFFGSGTQLSVL.

The rearrangement links TRBV6-4 to TRBJ1-2; 8 nucleotides agree with TRBD1. Germline-derived CDR1 and CDR2 are MRHNA and SNTAGT. V was clipped by 4 bases and J by 2 bases; unmatched bases: 3. This CDR3 spans 14 amino acids. The CDR3 nucleotides read TGTGCCAGCAGTGTCCGGACAGGGAACTATGGCTACACCTTC. This translates into CASSVRTGNYGYTF.

This chain connects TRBV27 to TRBJ2-5; D unclear. Trimming pared 5 bases from V and 2 bases from J, leaving 15 bases between. The CDR3 loop spans 15 amino acids. Looked up from germline, CDR1 is MNHEY and CDR2 is SMNVEV (reference sequence). CDR3 nucleotides: TGTGCCAGCAGTAGAGTCCCGGGTTATCAAGAGACCCAGTACTTC. It specifies CASSRVPGYQETQYF.

This clone was counted a single time. The chain links TRBV4-2 to TRBJ2-2; no clear D. The CDR3 totals 15 residues. With 0 bases removed from V and 0 bases from J, the gap between germline ends came to 5 bases. The germline gives CDR1 LGHNA, CDR2 YNFKEQ. CDR3 region: CASSQDPANTGELFF. CDR3 nucleotides: TGTGCCAGCAGCCAAGATCCAGCGAACACCGGGGAGCTGTTTTTT.

This clone was detected only a few times. The rearrangement uses TRBV5-1 and TRBJ1-4; no reliable D call. The CDR3 has 14 residues. V was cut by 0 bases and J by 4 bases, with 7 bases left in between. Germline V gene data show CDR1 as SGHRS and CDR2 as YFSETQ. The CDR3 is CASSLGQVNEKLFF. DNA of the CDR3: TGCGCCAGCAGCTTGGGGCAGGTTAATGAAAAACTGTTTTTT.

The V call is TRBV14, the J call TRBJ1-2; D may be TRBD1 (6 bases). This CDR3 region has 15 residues. Trimming removed 1 base at V and 1 base at J, with 10 bases between. Germline CDR1 SGHDN, CDR2 FVKESK. The CDR3 region is CASSQGTVLNYGYTF. The CDR3 coding sequence is TGTGCCAGCAGCCAAGGGACAGTACTTAACTATGGCTACACCTTC.

J is TRBJ2-2 and V is TRBV19; TRBD2 aligns across 13 bases. Per germline, CDR1 LNHDA and CDR2 SQIVND (reference sequence). The V gene end was trimmed by 5 bases and the J gene end by 3 bases; junction bases not matched to a gene: 6. This CDR3 has 17 amino acids. DNA for the CDR3: TGTGCCAGTAGTCGGACTAGCGGGGGCCTTTACACCGGGGAGCTGTTTTTT. This sequence encodes CASSRTSGGLYTGELFF.

V and J are TRBV6-6 and TRBJ1-1; 7 bases fit TRBD1. V lost 2 bases, J lost 3 bases, and 3 bases stayed unmatched. Germline V gene lookup returns CDR1 MNHNY and CDR2 SVGAGI (reference sequence). The CDR3 consists of 14 residues. The CDR3 coding sequence is TGTGCCAGCAGTTACACAGGGGCAGACACTGAAGCTTTCTTT. Protein sequence: CASSYTGADTEAFF.

This rearrangement joins TRBV11-2 to TRBJ2-4; D gene ambiguous. There are 15 residues in the CDR3. In germline, CDR1 is SGHAT, CDR2 FQNNGV. The V and J ends lost 2 bases and 0 bases respectively, with 8 bases between them. The CDR3 reads CASSLTVIAKNIQYF. CDR3 DNA sequence: TGTGCCAGCAGCTTAACAGTTATAGCCAAAAACATTCAGTACTTC.

V gene TRBV6-2 or TRBV6-3 combines with J gene TRBJ1-2; 8 positions agree with TRBD1. J lost 6 bases, V lost 2 bases, and 8 bases had no gene match. Germline lookup yields CDR1 MNHEY and CDR2 SVGEGT. The CDR3 totals 15 residues. CDR3 bases: TGTGCCAGCAGTTACCTTCAACAGGGGGGCGATGGCTACACCTTC. Translated, it gives CASSYLQQGGDGYTF.